This T cell receptor beta chain was recovered during a study of lymphopenia after photon versus proton radiotherapy (dated by TCRdb to the late 2010s). For the study in its entirety: The immunological effects of photon versus proton radiation therapy were compared in patients with gastrointestinal tumors who developed high-grade lymphopenia. The cohort comprised under 25 patients with gastrointestinal tumors who received either photon or proton therapy and then developed lymphopenia. The study was designed to characterize how the impact on the immune system differs between the two radiation modalities.

The paper's findings and limits, for the study overall: The survival association was assessed only in patients who died, and the authors presented better survival with proton therapy as a possibility rather than a demonstrated result. During treatment, patients who received photon therapy lost naive T cells and TCR diversity and gained effector/memory populations, whereas patients who received proton therapy remained relatively stable. Across the cohort, an inverse correlation was found between a larger post-nadir drop in TCR diversity and overall survival time among patients who died. After the lymphocyte count nadir, oligoclonal expansion, especially of CD8+ Temra cells, was observed in photon-treated repertoires, and the drop in diversity was driven by this expansion.

The library was produced with the immunoSEQ multiplex PCR assay. T cell repertoires were profiled with deep sequencing of rearranged TCR beta loci together with multiparametric flow cytometry. TCRdb took over this immuneACCESS table, retaining in-frame rearrangements with V and J assigned. Such tables are incomplete; in checked studies, under half of the missing clones stem from an unresolved V gene, and the remainder is unexplained. The sample yields about 70,000 clones; about 90% were counted once. The ten largest clones represent approximately 11% of the sample. The germline V gene sets CDR1 to SGHVS and CDR2 to FQNEAQ. CDR3 length: 15 amino acids, cysteine to phenylalanine. Only CDR3 DNA is held: 45 bases, read in frame from base 1. Deletion took 4 bases off V and 0 bases off J, with a span of 9 bases between the germline ends. A word on this clone: No antigen is known for it. Base qualities were left out, and no much larger clone turns up one base away.

This specimen consisted of peripheral blood, obtained from a patient treated with proton-based radiotherapy. The TCR originated in a man older than 75 with esophageal cancer. The sequence is built from TRBV7-8 and TRBJ1-4; TRBD1 is possibly the D segment (6 matching bases). The CDR3 sequence is CASSSGQTTNEKLFF. The bases read TGTGCCAGCAGCTCCGGACAGACAACTAATGAAAAACTGTTTTTT.